What follows are 18 T cell receptor beta chains derived from one specimen sequenced in a study of CD8 T cells in Susac syndrome (dated by TCRdb to the late 2010s). The protocol used for the library was the immunoSEQ multiplex PCR assay. RNA was extracted with the RNeasy kit and about 0.45 to 1 ug was reverse transcribed using random hexamers. TCRdb reprocessed the public reads (quality trimming at Q25 with fastp, clone calling with MiXCR) and kept in-frame beta chains. Rows with one shared CDR3 protein collapse into an entry with the most common genes and DNA. Recorded for this sample are approximately 180,000 distinct CDR3 sequences; roughly nine tenths of them occurred a single time. The ten largest clones take up approximately 0.09% of the sample. The sample was CD4+ T cells from PBMCs. These receptors were obtained from a human donor with Susac syndrome.

This chain connects TRBV3-1 to TRBJ2-2, with no clear D. Germline lookup yields CDR1 LGHDT and CDR2 YNNKEL (reference sequence). CDR3 length: 12 amino acids. The V gene lost 1 base and the J gene lost 8 bases, with 5 bases spanning the gap. The CDR3 region is CASSQASGELFF. DNA for the CDR3: TGTGCCAGCAGCCAAGCTTCGGGGGAGCTGTTTTTT.

The J gene is TRBJ1-2, the V gene TRBV7-9; 12 bases are shared with TRBD1. J lost 8 bases, V lost 3 bases, and 7 bases had no gene match. This CDR3 comprises 15 residues. CDR1 is SEHNR, CDR2 FQNEAQ, per germline (reference sequence). The CDR3 sequence is CASSFPGQGARGYTF. As DNA, the CDR3 is TGTGCCAGCAGCTTTCCGGGACAGGGGGCGCGGGGCTACACCTTC. The whole variable domain, filled in from reference TRBV7-9 and TRBJ1-2, reads DTGVSQNPRHKITKRGQNVTFRCDPISEHNRLYWYRQTLGQGPEFLTYFQNEAQLEKSRLLSDRFSAERPKGSFSTLEIQRTEQGDSAMYLCASSFPGQGARGYTFGSGTRLTVV.

The chain recombines TRBV6-1 with TRBJ1-2; the match to TRBD1 covers 8 bases. CDR1 MNHNS and CDR2 SASEGT come from the germline V gene. The CDR3 sequence is 14 residues long. J lost 4 bases, V lost 7 bases, and 8 bases had no gene match. In DNA, the CDR3 is TGTGCCAGCATGAAGGACAGGGCGTTCTATGGCTACACCTTC. Residues: CASMKDRAFYGYTF.

The chain is built from TRBV20-1 and TRBJ2-1, with 7 bases identical to TRBD1. The germline V gene encodes CDR1 DFQATT and CDR2 SNEGSKA (reference sequence). Unmatched junction bases numbered 10, after V lost 6 bases and J lost 5 bases. The CDR3 length is 14 residues. For the CDR3, the DNA is TGCAGTGCAAGGCGAGGGGGCGCAGACAATGAGCAGTTCTTC. Its protein product is CSARRGGADNEQFF.

V and J are TRBV1 and TRBJ2-1; the DNA was not used to check the table's D call, TRBD2. TRBV1 is a pseudogene. This CDR3 region has 15 residues. CDR3 DNA sequence: TGCACCAGCATTCGACTAGATTTTGCCTTCAATGAGCAGTTCTTC. Protein: CTSIRLDFAFNEQFF.

The CDR3 region has the DNA TGCAGTGCTAGAGATCCTTTGGGCGGGAGTGGAGTTTCTTACAATGAGCAGTTCTTC. The encoded protein is CSARDPLGGSGVSYNEQFF. This chain connects TRBV20-1 to TRBJ2-1, with TRBD2 matching 7 bases. V lost 0 bases and J lost 4; bases outside the gene matches: 18. The V gene's germline CDR1 is DFQATT and CDR2 SNEGSKA (reference sequence). The CDR3 covers 19 residues.

The rearrangement links TRBV19 to TRBJ2-1; the match to TRBD1 covers 9 bases. The CDR3 totals 17 residues. The ends lost 4 bases at V and 7 bases at J; junction bases unmatched: 14. Per the germline V gene, CDR1 is LNHDA and CDR2 is SQIVND (reference sequence). The DNA of the CDR3 is TGTGCCAGTAGTAAGGTTAAGGGGACAGGGTTAACAAATGAGCAGTTCTTC. Amino acids: CASSKVKGTGLTNEQFF.

The V and J genes are TRBV5-6 and TRBJ1-3; D is uncertain. The CDR3 covers 16 residues. From germline, CDR1 is SGHDT and CDR2 YYEEEE. Trimming took off 0 bases at V and 3 bases at J, with 13 bases between the two ends. CDR3 region: CASSLGGVDFGNTIYF. In DNA form, the CDR3 reads TGTGCCAGCAGCTTGGGCGGGGTAGACTTTGGAAACACCATATATTTT.

The chain joins TRBV29-1 to TRBJ1-2; a weak D match, TRBD1 (5 bases). V was clipped by 4 bases and J by 8 bases, with 23 bases between them. CDR1 and CDR2 (germline): SQVTM, ANQGSEA. CDR3 length: 15 residues. The CDR3 reads CSVATHWGRNQGYTF. The DNA for the CDR3 is TGCAGCGTTGCCACCCACTGGGGCAGGAATCAAGGCTACACCTTC.

The chain links TRBV2 to TRBJ1-1; maybe TRBD1 (5 bases). In germline, CDR1 is SNHLY, CDR2 FYNNEI. V was clipped by 2 bases and J by 2 bases, with 12 bases between them. The CDR3 extends over 15 amino acids. The CDR3 DNA sequence: TGTGCCAGCAGTGAACGCCAAGACAGTAACACTGAAGCTTTCTTT. Translation: CASSERQDSNTEAFF.

The V call is TRBV29-1, the J call TRBJ1-2; 11 nucleotides agree with TRBD1. This CDR3 comprises 12 residues. Germline trimming cut 6 bases from V and 8 bases from J; bases unmatched to any gene: 5. Germline values: CDR1 SQVTM, CDR2 ANQGSEA. CDR3 amino acids: CSVGTGGQGYTF. In DNA form, the CDR3 reads TGCAGCGTAGGGACAGGGGGACAGGGCTACACCTTC.

The V call is TRBV5-1, the J call TRBJ2-2; TRBD1 is a possible D gene (6 bases). V was shortened by 6 bases and J by 1 base, with 7 bases between the two germline ends. The germline V gene has CDR1 SGHRS and CDR2 YFSETQ. The CDR3 has 13 residues. The CDR3 coding sequence is TGCGCCAGCAAGGGGGAGAACACCGGGGAGCTGTTTTTT. This encodes CASKGENTGELFF.

The rearrangement joins TRBV27 to TRBJ1-1; TRBD1 matches at 8 bases. This CDR3 region has 14 residues. J lost 6 bases, V lost 6 bases, and 9 bases had no gene match. Germline V gives CDR1 MNHEY, CDR2 SMNVEV (reference sequence). CDR3 in DNA: TGTGCCAGCAGCGAAGGACAGGGAGGCTCTGAAGCTTTCTTT. Protein product: CASSEGQGGSEAFF.

CDR3 DNA: TGCAGTGCTCCGGGACTAGAACGGACAGATACGCAGTATTTT. It translates to CSAPGLERTDTQYF. V usage is TRBV20-1 and J usage is TRBJ2-3, with 8 bases that match TRBD2. The germline gives CDR1 DFQATT, CDR2 SNEGSKA (reference sequence). The junction had 7 bases not matched to a gene; V was cut back by 5 bases and J by 3 bases. This CDR3 region has 14 residues.

This clonotype was detected once. This chain connects TRBV4-1 to TRBJ2-3, with no clear D. The CDR3 is made up of 14 amino acids. V was trimmed by 0 bases and J by 6 bases, leaving 10 bases between them. The germline gives CDR1 MGHRA, CDR2 YSYEKL. The DNA of the CDR3 is TGCGCCAGCAGCCAAGATATGGCGTGGGATACGCAGTATTTT. Translating it yields CASSQDMAWDTQYF.

The rearrangement uses TRBV5-4 and TRBJ2-1, with D perhaps TRBD1 (7 bases). In germline, CDR1 is SGHNT, CDR2 YYREEE (reference sequence). The V gene lost 4 bases and the J gene lost 7 bases, with 15 bases spanning the gap. The CDR3 covers 14 residues. CDR3 loop: CASSRQGGENEQFF. CDR3 nucleotide sequence: TGTGCCAGCAGCCGACAGGGAGGTGAGAATGAGCAGTTCTTC.

CDR3 nucleotides: TGTGCCAGCAGCTCCCCCTTGGGGGTAGAGACCCAGTACTTC. Translating gives CASSSPLGVETQYF. The chain joins TRBV7-2 to TRBJ2-5; D assignment may be TRBD1 or TRBD2 (5 bases each). In germline, CDR1 is SGHTA, CDR2 FQGNSA. This CDR3 has 14 residues. Trimming took off 4 bases at V and 4 bases at J, with 13 bases between the two ends.

The CDR3: CASSPTGTTNEKLFF. The DNA of the CDR3 is TGTGCCAGCAGCCCAACAGGGACAACTAATGAAAAACTGTTTTTT. The genes are TRBV7-2 and TRBJ1-4; possibly TRBD1 for D (6 bases). Trimming removed 5 bases at V and 0 bases at J, with 10 bases between. The CDR3 has 15 amino acids. Germline lookup yields CDR1 SGHTA and CDR2 FQGNSA.